The source of this TCR beta chain is a study of CD8 T cells in ankylosing spondylitis. Findings and caveats of the study: Earlier reports found some motif variants in synovial fluid and blood in reactive arthritis. Seemingly characteristic of ankylosing spondylitis blood was a TCR beta motif consisting of 7 or 8 highly homologous variants.

This clonotype was counted ten times or more. Its antigen is as yet unknown. TCRdb re-called the 5' RACE reads through MiXCR, storing one row per CDR3 protein. The sample includes 450,000 to 550,000 distinct CDR3 sequences, about 5.2% of them seen just once. Sequencing input: blood, either unsorted or a sorted T cell fraction (not recorded which). The sequence was obtained from a male donor with ankylosing spondylitis.

The CDR3 coding sequence is TGCGCCAGCAGCACCGGGACGGAGAGAAATCAGCCCCAGCATTTT. Encoded protein: CASSTGTERNQPQHF. This sequence joins TRBV5-1 and TRBJ1-5; D perhaps matches TRBD1 (5 bases). V was clipped by 4 bases and J by 4 bases, with 15 bases between them. Germline loops: CDR1 SGHRS, CDR2 YFSETQ. CDR3 length: 15 residues.